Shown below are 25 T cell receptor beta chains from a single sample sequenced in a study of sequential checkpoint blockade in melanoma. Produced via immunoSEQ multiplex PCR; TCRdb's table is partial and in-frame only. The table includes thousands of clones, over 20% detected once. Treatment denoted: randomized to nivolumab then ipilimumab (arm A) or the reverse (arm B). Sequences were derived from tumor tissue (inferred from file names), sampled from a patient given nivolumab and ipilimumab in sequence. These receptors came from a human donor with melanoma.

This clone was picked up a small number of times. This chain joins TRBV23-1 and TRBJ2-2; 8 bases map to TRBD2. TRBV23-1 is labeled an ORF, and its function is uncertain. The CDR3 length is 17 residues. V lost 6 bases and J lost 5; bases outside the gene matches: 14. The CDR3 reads CASSQDRGGGRTGELFF. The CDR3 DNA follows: TGCGCCAGCAGCCAAGATAGAGGCGGGGGGCGGACCGGGGAGCTGTTTTTT.

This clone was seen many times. As DNA, the CDR3 is TGTGCCAGCAGCCCCCGGGACGGGGACTACGAGCAGTACTTC. It specifies CASSPRDGDYEQYF. The chain carries TRBV11-3 and TRBJ2-7; TRBD1 or TRBD2 may be the D gene (5 bases each). Germline CDR1 and CDR2: SGHNT and YENEEA. Trimming pared 5 bases from V and 3 bases from J, leaving 14 bases between. The CDR3 runs 14 residues.

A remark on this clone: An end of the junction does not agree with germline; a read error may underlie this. The CDR3 DNA follows: TGTGCCATCAGTGGAGACCCAGAGCTTGAAGCTTTCTTT. Its translation: CAISGDPELEAFF. This sequence joins TRBV6-8 and TRBJ1-1, with D hard to call. Germline lookup yields CDR1 MNHGY and CDR2 SAAAGT. This CDR3 region has 13 residues.

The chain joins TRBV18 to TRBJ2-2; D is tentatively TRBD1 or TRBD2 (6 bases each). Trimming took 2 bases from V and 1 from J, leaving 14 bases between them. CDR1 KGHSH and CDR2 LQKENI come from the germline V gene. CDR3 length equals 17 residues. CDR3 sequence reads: CASSPGIGGMNTGELFF. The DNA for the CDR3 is TGTGCCAGCTCACCAGGTATCGGGGGCATGAACACCGGGGAGCTGTTTTTT.

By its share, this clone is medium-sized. The CDR3 DNA sequence: TGTGCCAGCAGCCCGGGGGACAGGGGGGAAAGAGATACGCAGTATTTT. Protein: CASSPGDRGERDTQYF. The chain recombines TRBV11-3 with TRBJ2-3, with 11 bases fitting TRBD1. Germline CDR1 reads SGHNT; CDR2 reads YENEEA. Trimming removed 5 bases from V and 5 bases from J; junction bases left unmatched: 9. The CDR3 is made up of 16 amino acids.

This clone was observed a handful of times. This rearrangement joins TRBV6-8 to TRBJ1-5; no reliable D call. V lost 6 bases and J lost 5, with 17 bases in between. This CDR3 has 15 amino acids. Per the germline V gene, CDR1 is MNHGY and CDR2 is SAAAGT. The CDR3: CASSFSGSRYQPQHF. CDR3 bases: TGTGCCAGCAGCTTCTCGGGGAGTAGATATCAGCCCCAGCATTTT.

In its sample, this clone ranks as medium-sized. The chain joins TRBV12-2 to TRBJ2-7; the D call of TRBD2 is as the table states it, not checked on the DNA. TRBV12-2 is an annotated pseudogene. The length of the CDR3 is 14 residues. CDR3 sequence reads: CATSLPGVPYEQYF. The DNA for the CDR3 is TGTGCCACTTCCCTCCCCGGGGTCCCCTACGAGCAGTACTTC.

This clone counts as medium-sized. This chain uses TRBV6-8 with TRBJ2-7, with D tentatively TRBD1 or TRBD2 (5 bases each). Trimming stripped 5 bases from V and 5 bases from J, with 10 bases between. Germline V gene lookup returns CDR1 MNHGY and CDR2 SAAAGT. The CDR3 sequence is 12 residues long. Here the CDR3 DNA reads TGTGCCAGCAGTGAGCTGGGGGACGAGCAGTACTTC. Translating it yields CASSELGDEQYF.

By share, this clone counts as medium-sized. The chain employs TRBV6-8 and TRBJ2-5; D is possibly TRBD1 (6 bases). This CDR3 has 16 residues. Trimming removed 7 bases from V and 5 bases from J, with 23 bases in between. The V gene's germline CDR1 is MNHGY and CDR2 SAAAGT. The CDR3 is CASITQQGSPEETQYF. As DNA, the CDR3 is TGTGCCAGCATTACACAGCAGGGGAGTCCGGAGGAGACCCAGTACTTC.

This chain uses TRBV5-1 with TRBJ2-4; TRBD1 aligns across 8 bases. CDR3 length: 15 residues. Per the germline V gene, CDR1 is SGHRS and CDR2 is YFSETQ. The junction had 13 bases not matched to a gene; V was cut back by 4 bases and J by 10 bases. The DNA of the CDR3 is TGCGCCAGCAGCCCAAGGACAGGGTCGAAAGGGATTCAGTACTTC. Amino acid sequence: CASSPRTGSKGIQYF.

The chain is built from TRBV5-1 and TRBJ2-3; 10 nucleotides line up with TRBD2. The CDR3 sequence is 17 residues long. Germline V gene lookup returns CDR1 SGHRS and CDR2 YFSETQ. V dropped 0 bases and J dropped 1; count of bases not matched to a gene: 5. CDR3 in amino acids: CASSLASTSGGTDTQYF. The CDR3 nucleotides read TGCGCCAGCAGCTTGGCCTCTACTAGCGGGGGCACAGATACGCAGTATTTT. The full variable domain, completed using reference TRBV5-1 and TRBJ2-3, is KAGVTQTPRYLIKTRGQQVTLSCSPISGHRSVSWYQQTPGQGLQFLFEYFSETQRNKGNFPGRFSGRQFSNSRSEMNVSTLELGDSALYLCASSLASTSGGTDTQYFGPGTRLTVL.

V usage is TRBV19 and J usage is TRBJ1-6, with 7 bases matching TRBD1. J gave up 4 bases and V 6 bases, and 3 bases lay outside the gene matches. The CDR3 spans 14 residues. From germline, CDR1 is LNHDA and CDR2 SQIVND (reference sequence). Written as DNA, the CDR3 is TGTGCCAGTAGGACAGGGTTATATAATTCACCCCTCCACTTT. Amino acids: CASRTGLYNSPLHF.

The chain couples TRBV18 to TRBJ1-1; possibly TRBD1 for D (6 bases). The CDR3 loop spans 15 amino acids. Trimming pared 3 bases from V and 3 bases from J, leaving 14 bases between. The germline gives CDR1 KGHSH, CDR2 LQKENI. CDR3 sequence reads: CASSPEGVLYTEAFF. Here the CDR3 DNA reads TGTGCCAGCTCACCGGAGGGGGTCCTGTACACTGAAGCTTTCTTT.

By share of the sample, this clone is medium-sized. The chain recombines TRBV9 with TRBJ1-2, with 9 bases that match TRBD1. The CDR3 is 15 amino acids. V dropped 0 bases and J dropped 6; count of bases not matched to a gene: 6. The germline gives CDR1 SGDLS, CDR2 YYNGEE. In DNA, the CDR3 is TGTGCCAGCAGCGTAGCTAACAGGGGGCAGGATGGCTACACCTTC. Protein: CASSVANRGQDGYTF. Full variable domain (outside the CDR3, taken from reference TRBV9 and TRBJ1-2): DSGVTQTPKHLITATGQRVTLRCSPRSGDLSVYWYQQSLDQGLQFLIQYYNGEERAKGNILERFSAQQFPDLHSELNLSSLELGDSALYFCASSVANRGQDGYTFGSGTRLTVV.

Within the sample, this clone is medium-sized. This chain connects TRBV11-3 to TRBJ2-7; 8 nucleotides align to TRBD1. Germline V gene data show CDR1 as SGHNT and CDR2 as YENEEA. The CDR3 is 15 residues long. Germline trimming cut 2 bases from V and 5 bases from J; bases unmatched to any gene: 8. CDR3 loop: CASSLSGQGNHEQYF. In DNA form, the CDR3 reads TGTGCCAGCAGCTTAAGCGGACAGGGTAACCACGAGCAGTACTTC.

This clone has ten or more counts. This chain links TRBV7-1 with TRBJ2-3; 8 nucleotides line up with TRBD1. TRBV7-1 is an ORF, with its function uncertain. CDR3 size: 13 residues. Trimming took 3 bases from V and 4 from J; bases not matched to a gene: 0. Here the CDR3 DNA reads TGTGCCAGCAGCTCGACAGGGGCAGATACGCAGTATTTT. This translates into CASSSTGADTQYF.

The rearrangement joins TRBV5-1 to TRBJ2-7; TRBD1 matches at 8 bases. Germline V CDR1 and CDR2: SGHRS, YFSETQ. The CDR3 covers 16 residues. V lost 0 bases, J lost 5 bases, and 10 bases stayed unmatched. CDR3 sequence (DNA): TGCGCCAGCAGCTTGGACAGGGGGTTCTCGTTCGACGAGCAGTACTTC. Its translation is CASSLDRGFSFDEQYF.

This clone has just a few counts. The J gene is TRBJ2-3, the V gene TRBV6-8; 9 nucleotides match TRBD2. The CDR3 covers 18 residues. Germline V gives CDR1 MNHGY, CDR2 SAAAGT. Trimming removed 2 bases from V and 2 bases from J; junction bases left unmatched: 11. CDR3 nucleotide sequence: TGTGCCAGCAGTTACGGCGAAGCGGGGGGTCTCCTCACAGATACGCAGTATTTT. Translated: CASSYGEAGGLLTDTQYF.

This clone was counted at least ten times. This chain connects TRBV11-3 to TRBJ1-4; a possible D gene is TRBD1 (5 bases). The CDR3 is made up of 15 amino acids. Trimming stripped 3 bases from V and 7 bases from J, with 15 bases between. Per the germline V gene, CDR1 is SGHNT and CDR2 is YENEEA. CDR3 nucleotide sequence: TGTGCCAGCAGCTTGGGAGCAGGGAGGGTTGAAAAACTGTTTTTT. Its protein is CASSLGAGRVEKLFF.

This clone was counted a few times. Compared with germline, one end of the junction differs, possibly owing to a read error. The CDR3 coding sequence is TGTGCTAGCAGCTTAGGTCTAGCCGCAGAGACCCAGTACTTC. Translation gives CASSLGLAAETQYF. The chain couples TRBV11-3 to TRBJ2-5, with D maybe TRBD2 (5 bases). This CDR3 is built from 14 residues. CDR1 SGHNT and CDR2 YENEEA come from the germline V gene.

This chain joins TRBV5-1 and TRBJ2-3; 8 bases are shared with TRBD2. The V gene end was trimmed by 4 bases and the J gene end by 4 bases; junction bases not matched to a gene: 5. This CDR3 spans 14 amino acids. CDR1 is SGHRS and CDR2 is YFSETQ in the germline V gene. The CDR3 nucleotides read TGCGCCAGCAGCCCGGGACTAGATCCAGATACGCAGTATTTT. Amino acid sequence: CASSPGLDPDTQYF.

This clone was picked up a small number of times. CDR3 amino acids: CASSEAGARAYEQYF. The CDR3 bases are TGTGCCAGCAGTGAAGCAGGAGCCAGGGCCTACGAGCAGTACTTC. This rearrangement joins TRBV6-1 to TRBJ2-7; D is perhaps TRBD1 (5 bases). Between the trimmed V and J ends, which lost 0 bases and 2 bases, there was a span of 11 bases. Germline CDR1 is MNHNS and CDR2 is SASEGT. The CDR3 totals 15 residues.

The CDR3 region is CAWSVGVSFNQPQHF. The DNA for the CDR3 is TGTGCCTGGAGTGTAGGCGTCAGCTTCAATCAGCCCCAGCATTTT. The chain recombines TRBV30 with TRBJ1-5; no definite D call. V lost 0 bases and J lost 3, with 12 bases in between. Germline-derived CDR1 and CDR2 are GTSNPN and SVGIG (reference sequence). The CDR3 length is 15 residues.

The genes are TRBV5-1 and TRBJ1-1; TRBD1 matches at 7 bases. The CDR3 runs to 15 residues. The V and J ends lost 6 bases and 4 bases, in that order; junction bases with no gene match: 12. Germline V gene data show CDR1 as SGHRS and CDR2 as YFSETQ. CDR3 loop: CASKRPGQTSTEAFF. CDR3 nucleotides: TGCGCCAGCAAGAGGCCGGGACAGACGAGCACTGAAGCTTTCTTT.

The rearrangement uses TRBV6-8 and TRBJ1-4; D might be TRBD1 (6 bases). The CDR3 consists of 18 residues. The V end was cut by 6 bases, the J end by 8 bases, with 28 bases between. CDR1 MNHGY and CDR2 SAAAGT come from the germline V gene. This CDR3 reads CASRTYADTQGSREKLFF. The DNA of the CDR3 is TGTGCCAGCAGAACCTACGCCGATACACAGGGATCTCGGGAAAAACTGTTTTTT.